This T cell receptor (beta chain) is drawn from a study of T cell responses to AZD1222 COVID-19 vaccine. As for this clone: Its specificity is unknown.

Between the trimmed V and J ends, which lost 3 bases and 5 bases, there was a span of 14 bases. This CDR3 is built from 14 residues. Germline V CDR1 and CDR2: SGHNT, YYREEE (reference sequence). The data were produced by immunoSEQ multiplex PCR, yet TCRdb's version contains in-frame clones alone and is incomplete. In the table there are some 50,000 clones, roughly three quarters of which are singletons. Study-level points and caveats: It should be noted that donors were predominantly white British and more often female, and clonal diversity was possibly underestimated. Baseline serology detected seropositivity in only a handful of AZD1222 recipients. All repertoire sampling was performed exclusively after the peak T cell response. Spike regions recognized by vaccine-associated CD4 TCRs spanned the protein, led by 160-218 and 743-854.

This sample comprised peripheral blood, obtained on day 0 of MenACWY control vaccination. V and J are TRBV5-4 and TRBJ2-5; TRBD2 is a possible D gene (5 bases). The sequence derives from an adult in good health. CDR3 bases: TGTGCCAGCAGCTCCCTAGGGCCGGGGGAGACCCAGTACTTC. Protein sequence: CASSSLGPGETQYF. The full variable domain, rest sourced from reference TRBV5-4 and TRBJ2-5, is ETGVTQSPTHLIKTRGQQVTLRCSSQSGHNTVSWYQQALGQGPQFIFQYYREEENGRGNFPPRFSGLQFPNYSSELNVNALELDDSALYLCASSSLGPGETQYFGPGTRLLVL.